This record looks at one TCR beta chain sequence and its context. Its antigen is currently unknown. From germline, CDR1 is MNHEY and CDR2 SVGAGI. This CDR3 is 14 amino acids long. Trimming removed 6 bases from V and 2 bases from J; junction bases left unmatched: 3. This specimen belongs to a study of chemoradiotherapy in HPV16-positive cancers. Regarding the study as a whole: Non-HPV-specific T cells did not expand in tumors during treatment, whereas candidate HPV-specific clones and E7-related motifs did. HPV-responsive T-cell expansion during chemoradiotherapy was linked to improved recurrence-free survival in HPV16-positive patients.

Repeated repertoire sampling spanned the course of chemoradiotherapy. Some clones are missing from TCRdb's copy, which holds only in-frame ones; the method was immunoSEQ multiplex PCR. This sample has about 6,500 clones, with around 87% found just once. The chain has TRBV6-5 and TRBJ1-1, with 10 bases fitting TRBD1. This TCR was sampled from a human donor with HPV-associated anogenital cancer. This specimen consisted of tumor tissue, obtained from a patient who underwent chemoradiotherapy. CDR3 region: CASSWTGGNTEAFF. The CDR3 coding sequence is TGTGCCAGCAGCTGGACAGGGGGAAACACTGAAGCTTTCTTT.